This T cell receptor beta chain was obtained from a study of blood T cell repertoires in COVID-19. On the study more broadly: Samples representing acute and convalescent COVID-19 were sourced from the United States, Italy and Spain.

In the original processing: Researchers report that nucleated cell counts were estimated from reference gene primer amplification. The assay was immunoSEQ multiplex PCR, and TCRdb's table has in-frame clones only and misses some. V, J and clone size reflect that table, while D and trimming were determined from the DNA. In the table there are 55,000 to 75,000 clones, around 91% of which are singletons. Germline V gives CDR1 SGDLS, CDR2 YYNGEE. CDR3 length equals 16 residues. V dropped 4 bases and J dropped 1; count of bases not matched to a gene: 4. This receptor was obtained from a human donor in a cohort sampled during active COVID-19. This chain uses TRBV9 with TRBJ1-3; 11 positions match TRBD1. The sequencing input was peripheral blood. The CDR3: CASSSGTGGSGNTIYF. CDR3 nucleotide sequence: TGTGCCAGCAGCTCAGGGACAGGGGGTTCTGGAAACACCATATATTTT.